The table lists the clone carrying this T cell receptor (beta chain) with a count of one. Its antigen is undetermined. Given a much more abundant clone one base away, this may be a read error. The roughly 19-32 mg bulk tissue piece was not sorted before simultaneous RNA and DNA extraction. Total RNA amounting to 500 ng was the source from which TCR beta cDNA was made with a constant-region primer. Modified slightly, ARM-PCR produced TCR beta libraries over three nested multiplex PCR rounds. TCRdb fed the multiplex PCR reads into MiXCR, producing one record per CDR3 protein. The repertoire includes roughly 91,000 distinct CDR3 sequences, around three quarters of them detected once, and 9% to 10% sits in the top ten. This record comes from a study of tumor-infiltrating lymphocytes in primary liver carcinoma. Study background: Spanning 4.2 to 10 cm, the tumors were T1-T3 N0M0.

Study results and limitations: Whereas tumor region pairs overlapped more, tumor-adjacent and tumor-blood pairs overlapped less. Only about 8-25% of top clones were detected in all five tumor regions.

The specimen sequenced was liver tumor tissue from sampling region 5. Subset here: tumor region T5, tumor centre. The receptor comes from a woman aged 60-75 years with primary liver carcinoma and hepatitis B virus infection.

CDR3 sequence: CTSRNSDYSEQYF. In DNA, the CDR3 is TGTACCAGCAGGAACTCGGACTATTCGGAGCAGTACTTC. V gene TRBV5-6 combines with J gene TRBJ2-7, with D maybe TRBD2 (6 bases). The CDR3 is 13 residues long. Germline V gene lookup returns CDR1 SGHDT and CDR2 YYEEEE.